Below, one T cell receptor beta chain is given with its context. As yet, its antigen is unknown. Using the 5' RACE reads, TCRdb records one entry per CDR3 protein without DNA. This sample contains some 140,000 distinct CDR3 sequences. This sample was included in a study of T cells expressing NK-cell markers. About the research overall: It was from sorted CD3+CD56+NKG2C+, CD3+CD56+NKG2C- and CD3+CD56-NKG2C+ T cells that TCR beta repertoires came. With respect to HCMV, most of the eight sequenced donors were seropositive, and one was seronegative.

Germline loops: CDR1 MNHEY, CDR2 SMNVEV (reference sequence). The CDR3 contains 13 residues. Findings of the study overall: In several donors, dominant clonotypes made up about 25-60.1% of CD3+CD56-NKG2C+ cells. Dominant NKG2C+ clonotypes accounted for about 1.0-8% of CD8+ T cells in six donors.

This TCR came from a woman aged 50 to 60 in good health. Sequenced material: blood T cells: a sorted CD56 or NKG2C T cell subset, CD4+ or CD8+ T cells, or bulk PBMC T cells (not recorded which). V and J are TRBV27 and TRBJ2-1; TCRdb designates TRBD1, a call that cannot be tested without DNA. The CDR3 spells CASSFRANNEQFF.